Listed here is a single T cell receptor (beta chain). Its antigen is not known. Each CDR3 protein gets one entry after TCRdb re-called the reads with MiXCR. The table lists approximately 110,000 distinct CDR3 sequences, around 29% of them singletons, with roughly 77% in the top ten. The sample belongs to a study of T cell repertoires in cytomegalovirus infection. Study-wide background: CMV epitopes, recently identified HLA-C-restricted and well-studied HLA-B-restricted, were used. Notes on the study in general: It was HLA-C-restricted CMV-specific TCR beta clonotypes that dominated the response ex vivo.

This CDR3 region has 15 residues. Germline CDR1 MGHRA, CDR2 YSYEKL. Trimming took 5 bases from V and 5 from J, leaving 15 bases between them. This specimen consisted of CD8+ T cells from cultured PBMCs, obtained from culture after CMV antigen stimulation. The chain links TRBV4-1 to TRBJ2-2; unclear D gene. The receptor comes from a human donor in good health (CMV status not recorded). Some clones in this sample may be carry-over from other donors' samples. The CDR3, as DNA: TGCGCCAGCAGCGATGGCTTGTCCGGGACCGGGGAGCTGTTTTTT. It translates to CASSDGLSGTGELFF.